This T cell receptor (beta chain) was profiled in a study of CD8 T cells in Susac syndrome. Trimming shortened V by 4 bases and J by 0 bases, and 15 bases separated the two germline ends. The CDR3 length is 15 residues. In germline, CDR1 is SQVTM, CDR2 ANQGSEA. Reverse transcription used roughly 0.45 to 1 ug RNA and random hexamers. With immunoSEQ multiplex PCR, TCR beta CDR3 was amplified across 54 Vbeta and 13 Jbeta. TCRdb passed the immunoSEQ multiplex PCR reads through MiXCR, listing each CDR3 protein once. Among about 130,000 distinct CDR3 sequences listed, 90% to 95% were seen once. CD8+ and CD4+ T cells taken from blood had their TCR beta sequenced. TEMRA cells were FACS-enriched, and CD8+ and CD4+ T cells were isolated negatively.

Sequences were obtained from CD4+ T cells from PBMCs. V and J are TRBV29-1 and TRBJ1-1; D is perhaps TRBD1 (5 bases). The origin of this receptor is a human donor in good health. In nucleotides, the CDR3 is TGCAGCGTTGCAGGGATGGGAGACTTGAACACTGAAGCTTTCTTT. Translation gives CSVAGMGDLNTEAFF. The whole variable domain, remainder taken from reference TRBV29-1 and TRBJ1-1, is SAVISQKPSRDICQRGTSLTIQCQVDSQVTMMFWYRQQPGQSLTLIATANQGSEATYESGFVIDKFPISRPNLTFSTLTVSNMSPEDSSIYLCSVAGMGDLNTEAFFGQGTRLTVV.